These 10 T cell receptor beta chains were all obtained from the same sample, sequenced in a study of shared clonotypes between healthy human individuals. Measured with immunoSEQ multiplex PCR; TCRdb has only the in-frame clones, and not every one. The sample holds about 460,000 clones, roughly three quarters seen once. Sequencing used PBMCs. These receptors were collected from a middle-aged woman in good health. Some clones in this sample may be carry-over from other donors' samples.

The chain employs TRBV11-2 and TRBJ2-7; TRBD2 matches 7 bases. From germline, CDR1 is SGHAT and CDR2 FQNNGV. Germline trimming cut 5 bases from V and 1 base from J; bases unmatched to any gene: 5. This CDR3 spans 14 amino acids. CDR3 DNA: TGTGCCAGCAGCACGGGACTATTGTCCTACGAGCAGTACTTC. Amino acid sequence: CASSTGLLSYEQYF.

This chain connects TRBV7-3 to TRBJ2-5; TRBD2 aligns across 9 bases. The CDR3 consists of 15 residues. V lost 8 bases to trimming and J lost 0 bases; unmatched junction nucleotides: 7. CDR1 and CDR2 from the germline V gene are SGHTA and FQGTGA. CDR3: CASARASGDQETQYF. The CDR3 bases are TGTGCCAGCGCCCGGGCTAGCGGGGACCAAGAGACCCAGTACTTC.

This clone has more than one count but fewer than ten. A single base separates this from a much larger clone, so it may be a read error. The CDR3 nucleotides read TGTGCCAGCAGCTTAGCCCTAGCGAGGGGCGAGCAGTACTTC. This encodes CASSLALARGEQYF. The chain recombines TRBV7-9 with TRBJ2-7, with D possibly being TRBD2 (6 bases). CDR1 and CDR2 (germline): SEHNR, FQNEAQ (reference sequence). The CDR3 is 14 residues long. The V and J ends lost 0 bases and 6 bases respectively, with 12 bases between them.

The chain has TRBV30 and TRBJ2-2; no clear D. Between the trimmed V and J ends, which lost 5 bases and 4 bases, there was a span of 20 bases. The CDR3 contains 16 residues. CDR1 and CDR2 from the germline V gene are GTSNPN and SVGIG (reference sequence). The CDR3 loop is CAWARGPSSGTGELFF. CDR3 in DNA: TGTGCCTGGGCCCGTGGGCCGTCCAGTGGCACCGGGGAGCTGTTTTTT.

This clone has only a few counts. A much larger clone lies a single base off, so this may be a read error. The chain couples TRBV7-9 to TRBJ2-5, with D uncertain. The CDR3 contains 14 residues. Trimming pared 3 bases from V and 5 bases from J, leaving 13 bases between. Germline assignment: CDR1 SEHNR and CDR2 FQNEAQ (reference sequence). The CDR3, as DNA: TGTGCCAGCAGCTTGGGCTCCTTGCAGGAGACCCAGTACTTC. Its protein product is CASSLGSLQETQYF.

The sample holds a few counts of this clone. V is TRBV7-9 and J is TRBJ1-2; maybe TRBD1 (5 bases). CDR3 length: 15 residues. Germline V gives CDR1 SEHNR, CDR2 FQNEAQ (reference sequence). Trimming stripped 0 bases from V and 4 bases from J, with 12 bases between. This chain's CDR3 is CASSLAGQGAYGYTF. The CDR3, as DNA: TGTGCCAGCAGCTTAGCGGGCCAGGGAGCCTATGGCTACACCTTC. The variable domain in full, completed from reference TRBV7-9 and TRBJ1-2, reads DTGVSQNPRHKITKRGQNVTFRCDPISEHNRLYWYRQTLGQGPEFLTYFQNEAQLEKSRLLSDRFSAERPKGSFSTLEIQRTEQGDSAMYLCASSLAGQGAYGYTFGSGTRLTVV.

The rearrangement uses TRBV2 and TRBJ2-7, with D perhaps matching TRBD1 (5 bases). Germline values: CDR1 SNHLY, CDR2 FYNNEI. CDR3 length: 14 amino acids. Trimming took 4 bases from V and 3 from J, leaving 13 bases between them. The CDR3 loop reads CASSGTRLDYEQYF. The CDR3 region has the DNA TGTGCCAGCAGTGGGACACGGTTAGACTACGAGCAGTACTTC. The full variable domain, in which reference TRBV2 and TRBJ2-7 provide the parts outside the CDR3, is EPEVTQTPSHQVTQMGQEVILRCVPISNHLYFYWYRQILGQKVEFLVSFYNNEISEKSEIFDDQFSVERPDGSNFTLKIRSTKLEDSAMYFCASSGTRLDYEQYFGPGTRLTVT.

The chain is built from TRBV6-1 and TRBJ1-1; TRBD1 might be the D (5 bases). The CDR3 runs 11 residues. Germline CDR1 MNHNS, CDR2 SASEGT. V lost 8 bases and J 10 bases, leaving 14 bases between the germline ends. The CDR3 nucleotides read TGTGCCAGCCCCGGGCCCACAGGAGCTTTCTTT. Translated: CASPGPTGAFF.

This chain uses TRBV27 with TRBJ2-5; 9 nucleotides align to TRBD2. This CDR3 spans 16 amino acids. The junction had 12 bases not matched to a gene; V was cut back by 3 bases and J by 7 bases. Germline CDR1 reads MNHEY; CDR2 reads SMNVEV (reference sequence). For the CDR3, the DNA is TGTGCCAGCAGTTTGCTTTCGGCGGGAGGGCCAGGGACCCAGTACTTC. It yields the protein CASSLLSAGGPGTQYF.

CDR3 region: CASSQDVDRVFTGELFF. The DNA for the CDR3 is TGTGCCAGCAGCCAAGATGTGGACAGGGTGTTCACCGGGGAGCTGTTTTTT. The chain uses TRBV4-2 and TRBJ2-2; TRBD1 matches 8 bases. CDR1 and CDR2 (germline): LGHNA, YNFKEQ. The CDR3 is 17 residues long. The V and J ends lost 0 bases and 4 bases, in that order; junction bases with no gene match: 7.